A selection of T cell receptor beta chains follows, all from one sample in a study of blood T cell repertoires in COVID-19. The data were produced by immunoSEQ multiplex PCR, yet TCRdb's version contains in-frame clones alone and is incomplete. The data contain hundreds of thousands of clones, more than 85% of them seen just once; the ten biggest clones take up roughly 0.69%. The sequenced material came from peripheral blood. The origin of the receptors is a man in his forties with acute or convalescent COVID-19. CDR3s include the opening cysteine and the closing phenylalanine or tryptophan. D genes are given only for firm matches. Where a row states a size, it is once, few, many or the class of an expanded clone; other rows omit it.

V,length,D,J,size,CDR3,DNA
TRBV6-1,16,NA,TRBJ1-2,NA,CASSEAFGQYNYGYTF,TGTGCCAGCAGTGAAGCTTTTGGACAGTATAACTATGGCTACACCTTC
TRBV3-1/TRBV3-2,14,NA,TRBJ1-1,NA,CASSHTGMNTEAFF,TGTGCCAGCAGCCACACAGGGATGAACACTGAAGCTTTCTTT
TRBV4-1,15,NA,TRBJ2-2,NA,CASRTGGGDTGELFF,TGCGCCAGCAGGACAGGAGGGGGGGACACCGGGGAGCTGTTTTTT
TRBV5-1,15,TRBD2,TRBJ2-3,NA,CASSFERGGPDTQYF,TGCGCCAGCAGCTTCGAGCGGGGGGGCCCAGATACGCAGTATTTT
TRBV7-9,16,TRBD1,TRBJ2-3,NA,CASSTRDRGLTDTQYF,TGTGCCAGCAGCACCCGGGACAGGGGGTTGACAGATACGCAGTATTTT
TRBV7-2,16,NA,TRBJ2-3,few,CASSFSGASGTDTQYF,TGTGCCAGCAGCTTTTCGGGAGCTAGCGGCACAGATACGCAGTATTTT
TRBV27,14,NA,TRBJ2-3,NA,CASNSGEITDTQYF,TGTGCCAGCAATTCGGGGGAAATCACAGATACGCAGTATTTT
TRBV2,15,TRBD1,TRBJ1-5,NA,CASRAGTGANQPQHF,TGTGCCAGCAGAGCCGGGACAGGGGCCAATCAGCCCCAGCATTTT
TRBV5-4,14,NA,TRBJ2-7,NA,CASSFGGFNYEQYF,TGTGCCAGCAGCTTCGGGGGATTCAACTACGAGCAGTACTTC
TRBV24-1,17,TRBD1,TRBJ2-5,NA,CATSALVDRGPEETQYF,TGTGCCACCAGTGCACTGGTGGACAGGGGGCCGGAAGAGACCCAGTACTTC
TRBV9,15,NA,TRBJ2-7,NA,CASSPYGGTWGEQYF,TGTGCCAGCAGCCCTTACGGGGGAACCTGGGGGGAGCAGTACTTC
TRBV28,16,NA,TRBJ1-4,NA,CASSSNTGQPNEKLFF,TGTGCCAGCAGTTCCAACACAGGTCAGCCTAATGAAAAACTGTTTTTT
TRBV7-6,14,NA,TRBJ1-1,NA,CASTPPGYGTEAFF,TGTGCCAGCACCCCCCCGGGTTACGGTACTGAAGCTTTCTTT
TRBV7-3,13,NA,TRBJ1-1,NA,CASSSGQHTEAFF,TGTGCCAGCAGCTCAGGACAGCACACTGAAGCTTTCTTT
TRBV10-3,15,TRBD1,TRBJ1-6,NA,CAISESGQGSSPLHF,TGTGCCATCAGTGAGTCGGGACAGGGATCTTCACCCCTCCACTTT